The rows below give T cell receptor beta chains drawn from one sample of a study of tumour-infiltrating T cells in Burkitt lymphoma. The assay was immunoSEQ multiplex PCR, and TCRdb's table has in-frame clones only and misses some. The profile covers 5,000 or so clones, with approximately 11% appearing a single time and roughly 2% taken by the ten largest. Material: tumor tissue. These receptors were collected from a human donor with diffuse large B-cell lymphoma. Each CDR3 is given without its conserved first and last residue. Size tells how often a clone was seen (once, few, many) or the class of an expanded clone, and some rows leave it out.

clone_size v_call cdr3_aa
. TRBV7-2 ASSLVPGGPYEQY
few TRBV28 ASDSGDVREKLF
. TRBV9 ASMGQGDYGYT
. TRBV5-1 ASRALLSYEQY
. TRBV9 ASSVEFNKGYT
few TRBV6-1 ASSEALGKANNSPLH
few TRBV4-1 ASSQDAGGSGEAF
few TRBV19 ASSIDGGSSSYNEQF
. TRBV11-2 ASSLEIDTGELF
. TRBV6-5 ASRYRERPQETQY
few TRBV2 ASSDIGLNQPQH
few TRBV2 ASSILGQRNTEAF
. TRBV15 ATSRSTGVGNQPQH